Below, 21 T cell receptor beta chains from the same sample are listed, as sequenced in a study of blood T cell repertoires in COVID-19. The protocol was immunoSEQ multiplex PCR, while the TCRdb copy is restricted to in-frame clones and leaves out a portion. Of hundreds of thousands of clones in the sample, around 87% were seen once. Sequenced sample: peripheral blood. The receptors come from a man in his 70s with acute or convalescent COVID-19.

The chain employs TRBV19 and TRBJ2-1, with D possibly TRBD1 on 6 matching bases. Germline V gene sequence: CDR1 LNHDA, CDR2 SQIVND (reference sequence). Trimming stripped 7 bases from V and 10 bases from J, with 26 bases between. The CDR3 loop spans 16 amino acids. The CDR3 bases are TGTGCCAGTAAACCCCTCAGTGGGACAATCCGTATGGAGCAGTTCTTC. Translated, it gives CASKPLSGTIRMEQFF.

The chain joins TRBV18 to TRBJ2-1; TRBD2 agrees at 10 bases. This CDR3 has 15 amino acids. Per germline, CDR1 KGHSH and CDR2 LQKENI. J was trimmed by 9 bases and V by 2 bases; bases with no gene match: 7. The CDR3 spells CASSPFLAGDGEQFF. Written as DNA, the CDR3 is TGTGCCAGCTCACCATTCCTAGCGGGGGACGGTGAGCAGTTCTTC.

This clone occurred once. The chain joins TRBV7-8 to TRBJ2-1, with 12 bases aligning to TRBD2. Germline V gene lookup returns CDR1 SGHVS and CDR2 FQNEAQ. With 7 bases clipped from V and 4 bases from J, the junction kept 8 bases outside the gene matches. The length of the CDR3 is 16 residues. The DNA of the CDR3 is TGTGCCAGCAACCTAGCGGGAGGGCCGGAATACAATGAGCAGTTCTTC. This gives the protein CASNLAGGPEYNEQFF.

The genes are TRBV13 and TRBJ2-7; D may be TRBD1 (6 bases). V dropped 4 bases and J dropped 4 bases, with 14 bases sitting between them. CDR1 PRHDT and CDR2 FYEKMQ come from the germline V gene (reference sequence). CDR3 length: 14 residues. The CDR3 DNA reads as TGTGCCAGCAGCTACCGGTCACAGGGATACGAGCAGTACTTC. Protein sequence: CASSYRSQGYEQYF.

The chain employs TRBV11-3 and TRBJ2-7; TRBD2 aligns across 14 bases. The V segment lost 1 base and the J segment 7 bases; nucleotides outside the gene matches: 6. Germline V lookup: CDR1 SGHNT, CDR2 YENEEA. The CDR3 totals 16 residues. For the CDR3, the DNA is TGTGCCAGCAGCTTAGCCTCGGGACTAGCGGGAGATGAGCAGTACTTC. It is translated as CASSLASGLAGDEQYF.

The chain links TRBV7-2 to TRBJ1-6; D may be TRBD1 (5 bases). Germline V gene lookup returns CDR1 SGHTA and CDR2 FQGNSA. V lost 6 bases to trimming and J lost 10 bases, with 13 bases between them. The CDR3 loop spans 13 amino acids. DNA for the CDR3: TGTGCCAGCAGACAACACGGGGGGTCACCCCTCCACTTT. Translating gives CASRQHGGSPLHF.

CDR3 sequence reads: CASSQARDRGNEKLFF. CDR3 DNA: TGCGCCAGCAGCCAAGCCCGGGACAGGGGTAATGAAAAACTGTTTTTT. The rearrangement joins TRBV4-3 to TRBJ1-4, with 10 bases identical to TRBD1. This CDR3 region has 16 residues. The germline gives CDR1 LGHNA, CDR2 YSLEER. Trimming cost V 1 base and J 4 bases; bases outside gene matches: 3.

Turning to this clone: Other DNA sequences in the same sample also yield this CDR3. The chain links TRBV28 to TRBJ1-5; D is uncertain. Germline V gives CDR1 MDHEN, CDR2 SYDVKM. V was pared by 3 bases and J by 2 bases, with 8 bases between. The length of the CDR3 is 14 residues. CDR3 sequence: CASSLVGGNQPQHF. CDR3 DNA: TGTGCCAGCAGTTTGGTTGGAGGCAATCAGCCCCAGCATTTT.

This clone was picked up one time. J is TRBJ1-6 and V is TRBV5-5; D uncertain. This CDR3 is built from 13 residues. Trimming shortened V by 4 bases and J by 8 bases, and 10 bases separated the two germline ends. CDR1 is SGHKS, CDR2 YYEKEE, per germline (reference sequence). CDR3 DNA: TGTGCCAGCAGCCCCGGGAATGATTCACCCCTCCACTTT. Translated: CASSPGNDSPLHF.

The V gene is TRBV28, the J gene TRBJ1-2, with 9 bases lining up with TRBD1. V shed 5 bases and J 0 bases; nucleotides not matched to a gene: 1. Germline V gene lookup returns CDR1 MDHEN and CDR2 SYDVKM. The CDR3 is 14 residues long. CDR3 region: CASSRTGANYGYTF. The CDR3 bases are TGTGCCAGCAGTAGGACAGGGGCTAACTATGGCTACACCTTC.

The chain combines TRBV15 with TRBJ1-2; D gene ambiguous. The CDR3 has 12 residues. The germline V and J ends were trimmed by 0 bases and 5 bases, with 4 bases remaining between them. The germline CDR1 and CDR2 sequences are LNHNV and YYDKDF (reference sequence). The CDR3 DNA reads TGTGCCACCAGCAGAGACAGTTATGGCTACACCTTC. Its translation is CATSRDSYGYTF.

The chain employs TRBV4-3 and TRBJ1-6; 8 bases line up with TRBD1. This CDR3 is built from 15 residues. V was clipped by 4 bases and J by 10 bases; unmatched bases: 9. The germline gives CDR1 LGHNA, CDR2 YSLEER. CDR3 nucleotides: TGCGCCAGCAGCCTCAGGACAGGGAAAGTCTCACCCCTCCACTTT. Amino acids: CASSLRTGKVSPLHF.

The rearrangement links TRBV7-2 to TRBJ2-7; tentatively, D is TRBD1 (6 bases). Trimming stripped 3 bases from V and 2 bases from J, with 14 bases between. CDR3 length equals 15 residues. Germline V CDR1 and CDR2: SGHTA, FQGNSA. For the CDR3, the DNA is TGTGCCAGCAGCTTTACCGGGACACGGACCTACGAGCAGTACTTC. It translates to CASSFTGTRTYEQYF.

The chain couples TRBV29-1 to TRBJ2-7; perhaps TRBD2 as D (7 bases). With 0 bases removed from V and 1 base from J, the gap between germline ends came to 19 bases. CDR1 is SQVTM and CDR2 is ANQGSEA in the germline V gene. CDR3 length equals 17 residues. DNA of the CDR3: TGCAGCGTTGAAGATCTAGGGGGGAGGGTAAGTTCCTACGAGCAGTACTTC. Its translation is CSVEDLGGRVSSYEQYF.

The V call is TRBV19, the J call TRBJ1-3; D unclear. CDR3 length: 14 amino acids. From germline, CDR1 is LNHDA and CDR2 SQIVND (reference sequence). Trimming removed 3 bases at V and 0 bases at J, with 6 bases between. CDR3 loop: CASSMSRSGNTIYF. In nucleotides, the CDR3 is TGTGCCAGTAGTATGAGTCGCTCTGGAAACACCATATATTTT. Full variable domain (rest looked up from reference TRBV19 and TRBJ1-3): DGGITQSPKYLFRKEGQNVTLSCEQNLNHDAMYWYRQDPGQGLRLIYYSQIVNDFQKGDIAEGYSVSREKKESFPLTVTSAQKNPTAFYLCASSMSRSGNTIYFGEGSWLTVV.

In DNA form, the CDR3 reads TGTGCCAGCAGCTTAAACGGGATGAGCTCCTACGAGCAGTACTTC. Translating it yields CASSLNGMSSYEQYF. The chain joins TRBV7-9 to TRBJ2-7, with D maybe TRBD2 (5 bases). V lost 2 bases and J lost 0, with 11 bases in between. Germline values: CDR1 SEHNR, CDR2 FQNEAQ (reference sequence). The CDR3 has 15 residues. Full variable domain (outside the CDR3, taken from reference TRBV7-9 and TRBJ2-7): DTGVSQNPRHKITKRGQNVTFRCDPISEHNRLYWYRQTLGQGPEFLTYFQNEAQLEKSRLLSDRFSAERPKGSFSTLEIQRTEQGDSAMYLCASSLNGMSSYEQYFGPGTRLTVT.

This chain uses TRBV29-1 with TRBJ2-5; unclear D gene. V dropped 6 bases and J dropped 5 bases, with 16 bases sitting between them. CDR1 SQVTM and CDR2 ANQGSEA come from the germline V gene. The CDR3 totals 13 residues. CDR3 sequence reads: CSVLPLNWETQYF. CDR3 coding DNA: TGCAGCGTGCTTCCCCTGAACTGGGAGACCCAGTACTTC.

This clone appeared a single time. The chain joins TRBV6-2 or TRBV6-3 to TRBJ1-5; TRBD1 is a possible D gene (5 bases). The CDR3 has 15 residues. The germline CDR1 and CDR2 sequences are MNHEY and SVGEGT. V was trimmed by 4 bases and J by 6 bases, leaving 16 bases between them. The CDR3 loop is CASSFTGEVGQPQHF. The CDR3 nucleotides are TGTGCCAGCAGTTTTACGGGGGAAGTGGGTCAGCCCCAGCATTTT.

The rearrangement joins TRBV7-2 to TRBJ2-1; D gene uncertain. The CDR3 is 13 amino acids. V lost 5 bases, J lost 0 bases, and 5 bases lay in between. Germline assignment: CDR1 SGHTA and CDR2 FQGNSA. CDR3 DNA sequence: TGTGCCAGCAGCACGAGCTCCTACAATGAGCAGTTCTTC. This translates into CASSTSSYNEQFF.

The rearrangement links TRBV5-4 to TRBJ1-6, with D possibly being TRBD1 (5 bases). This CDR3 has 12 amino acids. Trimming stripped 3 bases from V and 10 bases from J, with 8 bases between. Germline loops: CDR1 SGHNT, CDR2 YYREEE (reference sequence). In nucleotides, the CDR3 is TGTGCCAGCAGCTCGGGGGGATCACCCCTCCACTTT. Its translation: CASSSGGSPLHF.

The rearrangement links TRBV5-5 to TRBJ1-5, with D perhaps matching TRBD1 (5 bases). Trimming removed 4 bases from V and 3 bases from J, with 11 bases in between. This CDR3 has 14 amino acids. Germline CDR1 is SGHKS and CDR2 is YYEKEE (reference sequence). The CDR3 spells CASSPIQANQPQHF. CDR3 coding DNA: TGTGCCAGCAGCCCGATACAGGCCAATCAGCCCCAGCATTTT.